The entry below gives a single T cell receptor (beta chain) sequence along with its context. Its specificity is not known. This specimen belongs to a study of T-cell reconstitution after alpha-beta-depleted transplantation in children. J lost 2 bases, V lost 7 bases, and 5 bases had no gene match. This CDR3 contains 15 residues. Germline CDR1 is KGHDR and CDR2 is SFDVKD. Preparation of the TCRbeta library involved a method that used unique molecular identifiers. MiXCR, applied by TCRdb to the PCR reads, yields one record per CDR3 protein. The sample yields 800,000 to 1,000,000 distinct CDR3 sequences, less than 30% seen once. General study results and limits: From newly produced T cells came most of the T-cell counts and diversity one year after transplant. Several hundred expanded graft clones reportedly gave rise to the alpha-beta T cells present about two months after transplant. Recipient T cells and thymic progenitors that survived were the source of the high TCRbeta diversity seen at day 60 in some patients.

The clonotype was recovered from a boy in the first two years of life who had a stem cell transplant for SCID, so the T cells may come from the graft donor. Here the sequenced sample was PBMCs, mostly from graft donor cells, taken 360 days after TCRalphabeta/CD19-depleted stem cell transplant. The genes are TRBV24-1 and TRBJ2-3; 10 bases map to TRBD1. The CDR3 DNA is TGTGCCACCAGCGACAGGGGGCAACTCACAGATACGCAGTATTTT. Translating it yields CATSDRGQLTDTQYF.